The next 32 T cell receptor beta chains were all read from a single sample in a study of radiation and T cells in renal cell carcinoma. Clones were sequenced by immunoSEQ multiplex PCR, and TCRdb holds only the in-frame ones, with some missing. The sample carries some 150,000 clones, approximately 87% recorded once. Time point reported: baseline pretreatment blood. Treatment: 15 Gy SBRT to primary tumor, nephrectomy 4 weeks later. The material sequenced was blood, taken from a patient whose treatment included radiotherapy and nephrectomy. The receptors come from a woman between 45 and 65 years old with renal cell carcinoma.

The rearrangement joins TRBV11-2 to TRBJ1-2, with D hard to call. V lost 2 bases, J lost 2 bases, and 9 bases lay in between. There are 14 residues in the CDR3. Germline-derived CDR1 and CDR2 are SGHAT and FQNNGV. The CDR3 loop reads CASSLSHTNYGYTF. In DNA form, the CDR3 reads TGTGCCAGCAGCTTATCACACACCAACTATGGCTACACCTTC. The full variable domain, its missing parts supplied by reference TRBV11-2 and TRBJ1-2, is EAGVAQSPRYKIIEKRQSVAFWCNPISGHATLYWYQQILGQGPKLLIQFQNNGVVDDSQLPKDRFSAERLKGVDSTLKIQPAKLEDSAVYLCASSLSHTNYGYTFGSGTRLTVV.

The rearrangement uses TRBV30 and TRBJ2-7; D ambiguous. This CDR3 is built from 13 residues. Germline V lookup: CDR1 GTSNPN, CDR2 SVGIG (reference sequence). Trimming stripped 1 base from V and 1 base from J, with 8 bases between. CDR3 loop: CAWSAGLSYEQYF. The CDR3 DNA sequence: TGTGCCTGGAGTGCCGGCTTATCCTACGAGCAGTACTTC.

This clone was observed a single time. The rearrangement joins TRBV28 to TRBJ1-2; the D gene is possibly TRBD1 (5 bases). The V gene's germline CDR1 is MDHEN and CDR2 SYDVKM. The CDR3 is 15 amino acids. Trimming pared 1 base from V and 2 bases from J, leaving 11 bases between. CDR3 region: CASSLFGQGNYGYTF. The CDR3 DNA follows: TGTGCCAGCAGTTTATTCGGACAAGGAAACTATGGCTACACCTTC.

This chain connects TRBV5-4 to TRBJ1-4; possibly TRBD1 for D (6 bases). The V gene lost 3 bases and the J gene lost 7 bases, with 16 bases spanning the gap. Germline V lookup: CDR1 SGHNT, CDR2 YYREEE (reference sequence). This CDR3 is 15 amino acids long. CDR3: CASSSVSDRGEKLFF. DNA of the CDR3: TGTGCCAGCAGCTCCGTTTCGGACAGAGGTGAAAAACTGTTTTTT.

This rearrangement joins TRBV7-2 to TRBJ2-5; 8 nucleotides line up with TRBD2. In germline, CDR1 is SGHTA, CDR2 FQGNSA. V shed 4 bases, J shed 5 bases, and the junction held 9 bases outside the gene matches. The CDR3 has 15 amino acids. This CDR3 reads CASSSGRVGGETQYF. Written as DNA, the CDR3 is TGTGCCAGCAGCTCCGGGAGGGTTGGAGGGGAGACCCAGTACTTC. Looking up the rest from reference TRBV7-2 and TRBJ2-5 gives the full variable domain: GAGVSQSPSNKVTEKGKDVELRCDPISGHTALYWYRQSLGQGLEFLIYFQGNSAPDKSGLPSDRFSAERTGGSVSTLTIQRTQQEDSAVYLCASSSGRVGGETQYFGPGTRLLVL.

This sequence joins TRBV4-1 and TRBJ2-3; 8 bases map to TRBD2. CDR1 and CDR2 from the germline V gene are MGHRA and YSYEKL. After removal of 6 bases from V and 3 bases from J, the junction contained 5 bases not matched to a gene. This CDR3 has 14 amino acids. CDR3 coding DNA: TGCGCCAGCAGACTAAGCGGGGGTACAGATACGCAGTATTTT. Translating gives CASRLSGGTDTQYF.

The chain uses TRBV9 and TRBJ2-7; D might be TRBD1 (7 bases). Germline-derived CDR1 and CDR2 are SGDLS and YYNGEE. The CDR3 is 19 amino acids. The V gene lost 0 bases and the J gene lost 1 base, with 23 bases spanning the gap. CDR3 nucleotide sequence: TGTGCCAGCAGCGTAGCCGAATTCAGGGGGGAATCCCTATCCTACGAGCAGTACTTC. Translating it yields CASSVAEFRGESLSYEQYF.

This chain connects TRBV5-1 to TRBJ1-2; D remains unclear. The V end lost 1 base, the J end lost 2 bases, and 9 bases lay between the germline ends. The CDR3 length is 14 residues. Germline CDR1 reads SGHRS; CDR2 reads YFSETQ. CDR3 residues: CASSLTTANYGYTF. The CDR3 DNA follows: TGCGCCAGCAGCTTGACTACAGCCAACTATGGCTACACCTTC.

V is TRBV9 and J is TRBJ1-1; D not resolved. CDR1 is SGDLS, CDR2 YYNGEE, per germline. The CDR3 is 14 residues long. The germline V and J ends were trimmed by 5 bases and 2 bases, with 13 bases remaining between them. DNA of the CDR3: TGTGCCAGCAGTAAGAGACCGACCAACACTGAAGCTTTCTTT. This encodes CASSKRPTNTEAFF.

This clone was seen only a few times. The genes are TRBV9 and TRBJ2-3, with D perhaps TRBD1 (5 bases). Trimming stripped 2 bases from V and 4 bases from J, with 20 bases between. Germline CDR1 SGDLS, CDR2 YYNGEE. This CDR3 is built from 17 residues. CDR3 nucleotides: TGTGCCAGCAGCGTCTCCCCTCGGGCAGGGATCGCAGATACGCAGTATTTT. Amino acids: CASSVSPRAGIADTQYF.

The V gene is TRBV19, the J gene TRBJ2-7; the match to TRBD2 covers 14 bases. The CDR3 is 15 amino acids. Germline V lookup: CDR1 LNHDA, CDR2 SQIVND (reference sequence). The V gene end was trimmed by 5 bases and the J gene end by 9 bases; junction bases not matched to a gene: 9. The CDR3 reads CASSGSTSGRAGQYF. CDR3 coding DNA: TGTGCCAGTAGTGGATCGACTAGCGGGAGGGCCGGGCAGTACTTC. Looking up the rest from reference TRBV19 and TRBJ2-7 gives the full variable domain: DGGITQSPKYLFRKEGQNVTLSCEQNLNHDAMYWYRQDPGQGLRLIYYSQIVNDFQKGDIAEGYSVSREKKESFPLTVTSAQKNPTAFYLCASSGSTSGRAGQYFGPGTRLTVT.

This clone was detected once. The chain employs TRBV6-6 and TRBJ1-2; no firm D call. The germline V gene has CDR1 MNHNY and CDR2 SVGAGI (reference sequence). This CDR3 is built from 11 residues. V was trimmed by 5 bases and J by 8 bases, leaving 9 bases between them. The CDR3 nucleotides are TGTGCCAGCAGTCCCTCGGAGGGCTACACCTTC. It is translated as CASSPSEGYTF.

This clone has a handful of counts. The rearrangement uses TRBV30 and TRBJ1-4; D remains unclear. The V and J ends lost 2 bases and 8 bases respectively, with 12 bases between them. CDR1 and CDR2 (germline): GTSNPN, SVGIG (reference sequence). The CDR3 spans 13 residues. For the CDR3, the DNA is TGTGCCTGGAGTATGGGGAGCGGGGAAAAACTGTTTTTT. Translation: CAWSMGSGEKLFF.

V gene TRBV2 combines with J gene TRBJ2-6; tentatively, D is TRBD2 (5 bases). The CDR3 runs to 16 residues. Trimming left V 9 bases short and J 2 bases short, with 17 bases between. From germline, CDR1 is SNHLY and CDR2 FYNNEI. CDR3 sequence: CASKATPGAGANVLTF. The CDR3 region has the DNA TGTGCCAGTAAAGCGACCCCCGGGGCTGGGGCCAACGTCCTGACTTTC.

The J gene is TRBJ2-2, the V gene TRBV27; 9 positions match TRBD1. Unmatched junction bases numbered 4, after V lost 5 bases and J lost 3 bases. CDR3 length: 15 residues. Per germline, CDR1 MNHEY and CDR2 SMNVEV (reference sequence). The CDR3 DNA reads TGTGCCAGCAGTCGGACAGGGGTTGACACCGGGGAGCTGTTTTTT. Protein product: CASSRTGVDTGELFF.

The J gene is TRBJ1-6, the V gene TRBV6-5; D unclear. The V and J ends lost 4 bases and 5 bases respectively, with 12 bases between them. Germline CDR1 reads MNHEY; CDR2 reads SVGAGI. This CDR3 is built from 15 residues. The CDR3 reads CASSLTGVNNSPLHF. As DNA, the CDR3 is TGTGCCAGCAGTTTGACCGGGGTAAATAATTCACCCCTCCACTTT.

The chain recombines TRBV5-1 with TRBJ2-5; D could derive from TRBD1 or TRBD2 (5 bases each). CDR3 length: 13 amino acids. Trimming removed 1 base from V and 5 bases from J, with 9 bases in between. The V gene's germline CDR1 is SGHRS and CDR2 YFSETQ. This chain's CDR3 is CASSLPGAETQYF. In nucleotides, the CDR3 is TGCGCCAGCAGCTTGCCCGGGGCGGAGACCCAGTACTTC. The full variable domain, in which reference TRBV5-1 and TRBJ2-5 provide the parts outside the CDR3, is KAGVTQTPRYLIKTRGQQVTLSCSPISGHRSVSWYQQTPGQGLQFLFEYFSETQRNKGNFPGRFSGRQFSNSRSEMNVSTLELGDSALYLCASSLPGAETQYFGPGTRLLVL.

V gene TRBV2 combines with J gene TRBJ2-3; 10 positions agree with TRBD1. After removal of 8 bases from V and 3 bases from J, the junction contained 5 bases not matched to a gene. The germline CDR1 and CDR2 sequences are SNHLY and FYNNEI. This CDR3 contains 14 residues. Here the CDR3 reads CASRRDRGTDTQYF. CDR3 nucleotide sequence: TGTGCCAGCCGCCGGGACAGGGGAACAGATACGCAGTATTTT.

The rearrangement links TRBV5-6 to TRBJ2-5; D perhaps matches TRBD1 (6 bases). V was clipped by 2 bases and J by 2 bases, with 13 bases between them. CDR3 length: 15 residues. The V gene's germline CDR1 is SGHDT and CDR2 YYEEEE. Here the CDR3 reads CASSLSLGQQETQYF. CDR3 sequence (DNA): TGTGCCAGCAGCTTATCCCTTGGACAGCAAGAGACCCAGTACTTC.

The chain links TRBV5-1 to TRBJ2-2, with a possible D match to TRBD1 (6 bases). Germline V gives CDR1 SGHRS, CDR2 YFSETQ. The CDR3 consists of 14 residues. The V end was cut by 4 bases, the J end by 1 base, with 8 bases between. This chain's CDR3 is CASSKGVNTGELFF. The CDR3 DNA reads TGCGCCAGCAGCAAGGGGGTGAACACCGGGGAGCTGTTTTTT.

V is TRBV5-4 and J is TRBJ1-4; unclear D gene. Trimming stripped 4 bases from V and 10 bases from J, with 11 bases between. This CDR3 region has 12 residues. The germline CDR1 and CDR2 sequences are SGHNT and YYREEE (reference sequence). Written as DNA, the CDR3 is TGTGCCAGCAGCCGCGGCGGCGGAAAACTGTTTTTT. This gives the protein CASSRGGGKLFF.

The chain joins TRBV7-9 to TRBJ2-4; 9 bases align to TRBD1. The CDR3 is 19 amino acids. CDR1 is SEHNR and CDR2 is FQNEAQ in the germline V gene (reference sequence). The V and J ends lost 5 bases and 1 base, in that order; junction bases with no gene match: 15. Here the CDR3 reads CASSGLGQGNVGAKNIQYF. In DNA form, the CDR3 reads TGTGCCAGCAGCGGCTTGGGACAGGGTAATGTCGGGGCCAAAAACATTCAGTACTTC.

The chain uses TRBV6-5 and TRBJ1-1; no firm D call. V lost 6 bases and J 6 bases, leaving 11 bases between the germline ends. This CDR3 comprises 12 residues. CDR1 and CDR2 (germline): MNHEY, SVGAGI. The CDR3 DNA follows: TGTGCCAGCAGGGACCTCACCCCTGAAGCTTTCTTT. Translation: CASRDLTPEAFF.

V and J are TRBV5-1 and TRBJ1-4; no clear D. Trimming removed 7 bases at V and 7 bases at J, with 14 bases between. The germline V gene encodes CDR1 SGHRS and CDR2 YFSETQ. CDR3 length: 13 amino acids. The chain's CDR3 is CASQGSFGEKLFF. The CDR3, as DNA: TGCGCCAGCCAAGGTTCGTTTGGTGAAAAACTGTTTTTT.

This clone appeared a single time. V and J are TRBV27 and TRBJ2-2; TRBD1 is a possible D gene (6 bases). This CDR3 spans 14 amino acids. From germline, CDR1 is MNHEY and CDR2 SMNVEV (reference sequence). V was clipped by 2 bases and J by 8 bases, with 12 bases between them. As DNA, the CDR3 is TGTGCCAGCAGTTTAATGGGGGCCTGGGGGGAGCTGTTTTTT. This translates into CASSLMGAWGELFF.

The rearrangement uses TRBV4-3 and TRBJ2-4; D possibly corresponds to TRBD2 (6 bases). The CDR3 sequence is 15 residues long. Germline V gives CDR1 LGHNA, CDR2 YSLEER. The ends were cut back, 0 bases at V and 5 bases at J, with 11 bases in the middle. The CDR3 DNA is TGCGCCAGCAGCCAAGATTGGGGCGGGGAAAACATTCAGTACTTC. Its protein product is CASSQDWGGENIQYF.

The chain recombines TRBV5-1 with TRBJ1-4; perhaps TRBD1 as D (6 bases). V dropped 5 bases and J dropped 8 bases, with 10 bases sitting between them. CDR3 size: 12 residues. Germline V gene sequence: CDR1 SGHRS, CDR2 YFSETQ. The CDR3 DNA is TGCGCCAGCAGTTCCGGGACAGAAAAACTGTTTTTT. Its protein product is CASSSGTEKLFF.

The chain links TRBV30 to TRBJ1-2, with unresolved D. The CDR3 covers 12 residues. The V end lost 3 bases, the J end lost 2 bases, and 7 bases lay between the germline ends. Germline CDR1 is GTSNPN and CDR2 is SVGIG (reference sequence). Here the CDR3 DNA reads TGTGCCTGGAGGGACCCAAACTATGGCTACACCTTC. Its protein is CAWRDPNYGYTF.

The sample holds one count of this clone. Other DNA sequences in this specimen translate into the identical CDR3. V usage is TRBV20-1 and J usage is TRBJ2-7; D ambiguous. Germline-derived CDR1 and CDR2 are DFQATT and SNEGSKA (reference sequence). The CDR3 spans 11 residues. V lost 1 base to trimming and J lost 4 bases, with 5 bases between them. Written as DNA, the CDR3 is TGCAGTGCTAGAGCGTCATACGAGCAGTACTTC. Its protein product is CSARASYEQYF.

This clone is classed as medium-sized (0.01 to 0.1%). The chain joins TRBV19 to TRBJ2-5; D perhaps matches TRBD1 (7 bases). The CDR3 is made up of 15 amino acids. The germline V gene encodes CDR1 LNHDA and CDR2 SQIVND (reference sequence). V lost 9 bases and J lost 2, with 19 bases in between. The CDR3 coding sequence is TGTGCCAGCCGGCGATGGGCAGGGGGGCAAGAGACCCAGTACTTC. The encoded protein is CASRRWAGGQETQYF.

The chain employs TRBV5-1 and TRBJ1-2, with D perhaps TRBD1 (6 bases). Trimming left V 1 base short and J 14 bases short, with 18 bases between. CDR1 is SGHRS and CDR2 is YFSETQ in the germline V gene. The CDR3 has 13 residues. The CDR3 here is CASSLNRDNDRTF. The CDR3 DNA follows: TGCGCCAGCAGCTTGAACCGGGACAACGATAGGACCTTC.

The CDR3 here is CASSFAGADNSPLHF. The CDR3 DNA reads TGTGCCAGCAGCTTTGCCGGGGCAGATAATTCACCCCTCCACTTT. V is TRBV11-2 and J is TRBJ1-6; possible D gene TRBD1, 5 bases. Germline V gene data show CDR1 as SGHAT and CDR2 as FQNNGV. V shed 3 bases and J shed 5 bases, with 11 bases lying between them. The CDR3 covers 15 residues.